The next 12 T cell receptor beta chains were all read from a single sample in a study of T-cell memory formation after mild COVID-19. TCRdb re-derived calls from the 5' RACE reads in MiXCR, one entry per CDR3 protein. Found here are about 57,000 distinct CDR3 sequences, roughly an eighth of them singletons; the top ten hold about 25%. Material: PBMCs or a T cell subset sorted from them (not recorded which). The receptors come from a man aged 18 to 29 who had mild COVID-19 (a few samples of this study predate the infection). Cell type and time point are not known.

The genes are TRBV11-2 and TRBJ1-4; D is unclear. V shed 5 bases and J shed 5 bases, with 12 bases lying between them. CDR1 is SGHAT, CDR2 FQNNGV, per germline. CDR3 length equals 14 residues. The CDR3 reads CASSPRQWNEKLFF. The DNA of the CDR3 is TGTGCCAGCAGCCCTAGGCAGTGGAATGAAAAACTGTTTTTT.

This clonotype has just a few counts. The chain uses TRBV6-2 or TRBV6-3 and TRBJ2-7; 13 bases agree with TRBD2. Germline V gene sequence: CDR1 MNHEY, CDR2 SVGEGT. CDR3 length: 13 residues. V was clipped by 10 bases and J by 4 bases; unmatched bases: 4. The CDR3 coding sequence is TGTGCCACCCGGACTAGCGGGGGATACGAGCAGTACGTC. Its protein is CATRTSGGYEQYV.

Many counts were recorded for this clonotype. V is TRBV5-1 and J is TRBJ2-3; possible D gene TRBD2, 6 bases. The CDR3 is 16 residues long. V dropped 0 bases and J dropped 1 base, with 12 bases sitting between them. Germline V CDR1 and CDR2: SGHRS, YFSETQ. CDR3 in amino acids: CASSLGREDRTDTQYF. The CDR3 DNA reads TGCGCCAGCAGCTTGGGGAGGGAAGACCGCACAGATACGCAGTATTTT.

This clonotype occurred a few times. J is TRBJ2-3 and V is TRBV11-2, with 8 bases lining up with TRBD2. Trimming cost V 1 base and J 0 bases; bases outside gene matches: 9. The V gene's germline CDR1 is SGHAT and CDR2 FQNNGV. The CDR3 runs to 18 residues. DNA for the CDR3: TGTGCCAGCAGCTTAGCCCCCACTAGCGGAGAGAGCACAGATACGCAGTATTTT. Its protein is CASSLAPTSGESTDTQYF. The whole variable domain, remainder taken from reference TRBV11-2 and TRBJ2-3, is EAGVAQSPRYKIIEKRQSVAFWCNPISGHATLYWYQQILGQGPKLLIQFQNNGVVDDSQLPKDRFSAERLKGVDSTLKIQPAKLEDSAVYLCASSLAPTSGESTDTQYFGPGTRLTVL.

The CDR3 DNA sequence: TGTGCCAGCACCTACGACGGACTCCTTTCCGGGGGGGCTTTCTTT. Protein: CASTYDGLLSGGAFF. V is TRBV12-3 or TRBV12-4 and J is TRBJ1-1; the D gene is possibly TRBD1 (5 bases). The CDR3 loop spans 15 amino acids. The ends were cut back, 7 bases at V and 11 bases at J, with 26 bases in the middle.

The table lists this clonotype with a few counts. The rearrangement uses TRBV7-3 and TRBJ2-2; D is unresolved. The V and J ends lost 5 bases and 0 bases respectively, with 7 bases between them. Germline lookup yields CDR1 SGHTA and CDR2 FQGTGA. The CDR3 is made up of 14 amino acids. CDR3 nucleotide sequence: TGTGCCAGCAGCGTTGGGGCGAACACCGGGGAGCTGTTTTTT. Amino acid sequence: CASSVGANTGELFF.

This rearrangement joins TRBV7-9 to TRBJ1-1; D call uncertain. This CDR3 spans 14 amino acids. In germline, CDR1 is SEHNR, CDR2 FQNEAQ (reference sequence). V lost 0 bases and J 1 base, leaving 6 bases between the germline ends. The CDR3 loop reads CASSLAQANTEAFF. The CDR3 bases are TGTGCCAGCAGCTTAGCTCAGGCGAACACTGAAGCTTTCTTT.

This clonotype was counted only a few times. This chain connects TRBV12-3 or TRBV12-4 to TRBJ1-1; D remains ambiguous. Deletions cut 6 bases from V and 10 bases from J, with 12 bases between. The CDR3 contains 11 residues. The CDR3 nucleotides are TGTGCCAGCAGGGGCTTCATGGGAGCTTTCTTT. Protein sequence: CASRGFMGAFF.

This clonotype was seen more than once but under ten times. This sequence joins TRBV24-1 and TRBJ2-2; 7 nucleotides line up with TRBD2. This CDR3 contains 17 residues. Per the germline V gene, CDR1 is KGHDR and CDR2 is SFDVKD. V dropped 3 bases and J dropped 4; count of bases not matched to a gene: 10. The CDR3 is CATSDRGAGGSTGELFF. The DNA of the CDR3 is TGTGCCACCAGTGATCGAGGCGCCGGGGGGAGCACCGGGGAGCTGTTTTTT.

The J gene is TRBJ1-1, the V gene TRBV9; D is unclear. The CDR3 contains 13 residues. Trimming pared 0 bases from V and 4 bases from J, leaving 7 bases between. CDR1 and CDR2 (germline): SGDLS, YYNGEE. The CDR3 loop reads CASSVAGFTEAFF. The CDR3 DNA is TGTGCCAGCAGCGTAGCGGGTTTCACTGAAGCTTTCTTT. The whole variable domain, remainder taken from reference TRBV9 and TRBJ1-1, is DSGVTQTPKHLITATGQRVTLRCSPRSGDLSVYWYQQSLDQGLQFLIQYYNGEERAKGNILERFSAQQFPDLHSELNLSSLELGDSALYFCASSVAGFTEAFFGQGTRLTVV.

The chain uses TRBV5-1 and TRBJ2-7, with a weak D call TRBD1 (6 bases). The V and J ends lost 4 bases and 9 bases respectively, with 17 bases between them. This CDR3 has 13 amino acids. Germline V CDR1 and CDR2: SGHRS, YFSETQ. The CDR3 here is CASSGTTGPRQYF. DNA for the CDR3: TGCGCCAGCAGCGGGACGACAGGACCTCGGCAGTACTTC.

This clonotype was detected ten times or more. The rearrangement uses TRBV5-1 and TRBJ2-5; D remains ambiguous. V was pared by 4 bases and J by 0 bases, with 4 bases between. Germline V gene lookup returns CDR1 SGHRS and CDR2 YFSETQ. The CDR3 is 12 residues long. Written as DNA, the CDR3 is TGCGCCAGCAGCCGAGACCAAGAGACCCAGTACTTC. It translates to CASSRDQETQYF.